The next 13 T cell receptor beta chains were all read from a single sample in a study of a mutant IDH1 vaccine in newly diagnosed glioma. As for time point: baseline, week 1 (first vaccination visit). As for treatment: pre-vaccination baseline after standard-of-care therapy. Libraries were prepared by immunoSEQ multiplex PCR; TCRdb keeps only in-frame clonotypes and omits some of them. Of about 92,000 clones listed, about 80% are singletons. The sequences come from PBMCs, collected from a glioma patient treated with radiotherapy, temozolomide or both. These receptor sequences come from a woman in her fifties or sixties with glioma.

This rearrangement joins TRBV4-1 to TRBJ1-1; unclear D gene. Germline V CDR1 and CDR2: MGHRA, YSYEKL. V was trimmed by 0 bases and J by 1 base, leaving 9 bases between them. The CDR3 has 15 amino acids. The CDR3 sequence is CASSQEVGWNTEAFF. In nucleotides, the CDR3 is TGCGCCAGCAGCCAAGAAGTAGGTTGGAACACTGAAGCTTTCTTT.

The chain is built from TRBV2 and TRBJ2-3; no clear D gene. CDR3 length equals 12 residues. The V end lost 8 bases, the J end lost 0 bases, and 6 bases lay between the germline ends. Germline values: CDR1 SNHLY, CDR2 FYNNEI. The CDR3 is CASDGSTDTQYF. Here the CDR3 DNA reads TGTGCCAGCGACGGTAGCACAGATACGCAGTATTTT.

The V call is TRBV30, the J call TRBJ2-7, with TRBD2 matching 7 bases. This CDR3 region has 14 residues. Germline lookup yields CDR1 GTSNPN and CDR2 SVGIG (reference sequence). V shed 0 bases, J shed 0 bases, and the junction held 2 bases outside the gene matches. The CDR3: CAWSVGGGSYEQYF. In DNA, the CDR3 is TGTGCCTGGAGTGTTGGCGGGGGCTCCTACGAGCAGTACTTC. The full variable domain, completed using reference TRBV30 and TRBJ2-7, is SQTIHQWPATLVQPVGSPLSLECTVEGTSNPNLYWYRQAAGRGLQLLFYSVGIGQISSEVPQNLSASRPQDRQFILSSKKLLLSDSGFYLCAWSVGGGSYEQYFGPGTRLTVT.

The chain joins TRBV4-3 to TRBJ2-2; weak D call: TRBD1 (5 bases). V lost 1 base to trimming and J lost 4 bases, with 13 bases between them. Germline values: CDR1 LGHNA, CDR2 YSLEER. CDR3 length: 16 amino acids. The CDR3 region has the DNA TGCGCCAGCAGCCAAGGGGCAGGGATCCCCACCGGGGAGCTGTTTTTT. Protein: CASSQGAGIPTGELFF.

This clone was observed a handful of times. This chain uses TRBV18 with TRBJ1-1; D uncertain. The CDR3 is 12 residues long. V lost 6 bases, J lost 5 bases, and 10 bases lay in between. Germline V gives CDR1 KGHSH, CDR2 LQKENI. The CDR3 protein is CASSLGDTEAFF. The CDR3 DNA reads as TGTGCCAGCTCCCTCGGGGATACTGAAGCTTTCTTT.

This chain uses TRBV6-5 with TRBJ2-5, with 13 positions matching TRBD2. The CDR3 is made up of 16 amino acids. CDR1 and CDR2 from the germline V gene are MNHEY and SVGAGI. The V and J ends lost 2 bases and 2 bases, in that order; junction bases with no gene match: 2. The CDR3: CASSYPTSGGQETQYF. CDR3 coding DNA: TGTGCCAGCAGTTACCCGACTAGCGGGGGGCAAGAGACCCAGTACTTC.

V and J are TRBV7-6 and TRBJ1-6; no firm D call. Trimming cost V 2 bases and J 5 bases, with 7 bases left between them. This CDR3 has 14 residues. Germline-derived CDR1 and CDR2 are SGHVS and FNYEAQ. The DNA of the CDR3 is TGTGCCAGCAGCTTACGGCGTGATAATTCACCCCTCCACTTT. Amino acid sequence: CASSLRRDNSPLHF. The full variable domain, rest sourced from reference TRBV7-6 and TRBJ1-6, is GAGVSQSPRYKVTKRGQDVALRCDPISGHVSLYWYRQALGQGPEFLTYFNYEAQQDKSGLPNDRFSAERPEGSISTLTIQRTEQRDSAMYRCASSLRRDNSPLHFGNGTRLTVT.

This chain connects TRBV7-9 to TRBJ1-5; no reliable D call. CDR3 length equals 16 residues. Germline lookup yields CDR1 SEHNR and CDR2 FQNEAQ (reference sequence). The V end was cut by 5 bases, the J end by 4 bases, with 18 bases between. The CDR3 bases are TGTGCCAGCAGCGGCCAATCCGACCTAGGGAATCAGCCCCAGCATTTT. Its protein product is CASSGQSDLGNQPQHF.

The genes are TRBV29-1 and TRBJ2-5; D ambiguous. V lost 0 bases and J lost 4, with 12 bases in between. CDR1 is SQVTM, CDR2 ANQGSEA, per germline. This CDR3 has 14 amino acids. CDR3 protein: CSVEEARVRETQYF. CDR3 sequence (DNA): TGCAGCGTTGAAGAGGCAAGGGTGCGAGAGACCCAGTACTTC.

This sequence joins TRBV29-1 and TRBJ2-6; possible D gene TRBD2, 5 bases. Germline V CDR1 and CDR2: SQVTM, ANQGSEA. This CDR3 region has 15 residues. V lost 4 bases and J lost 0, with 10 bases in between. CDR3 amino acids: CSVGGGLSGANVLTF. The CDR3 DNA follows: TGCAGCGTTGGTGGCGGGCTCTCTGGGGCCAACGTCCTGACTTTC.

This clone was seen more than once but under ten times. The chain has TRBV19 and TRBJ1-3; D is undetermined. The V gene's germline CDR1 is LNHDA and CDR2 SQIVND (reference sequence). This CDR3 region has 14 residues. The ends were cut back, 3 bases at V and 4 bases at J, with 10 bases in the middle. CDR3 in amino acids: CASSIGQLGNTIYF. CDR3 DNA sequence: TGTGCCAGTAGTATTGGGCAGCTAGGAAACACCATATATTTT.

Only a few counts were recorded for this clone. The rearrangement uses TRBV7-9 and TRBJ1-5; D uncertain. V dropped 4 bases and J dropped 4 bases, with 14 bases sitting between them. The CDR3 consists of 15 residues. From germline, CDR1 is SEHNR and CDR2 FQNEAQ (reference sequence). The CDR3 loop is CASSSHRGENQPQHF. In DNA form, the CDR3 reads TGTGCCAGCAGCTCGCACCGGGGAGAAAATCAGCCCCAGCATTTT. Based on the CDR3 plus reference TRBV7-9 and TRBJ1-5, the full variable domain is DTGVSQNPRHKITKRGQNVTFRCDPISEHNRLYWYRQTLGQGPEFLTYFQNEAQLEKSRLLSDRFSAERPKGSFSTLEIQRTEQGDSAMYLCASSSHRGENQPQHFGDGTRLSIL.

The V and J genes are TRBV6-4 and TRBJ1-1; D is possibly TRBD1 (6 bases). Trimming stripped 0 bases from V and 8 bases from J, with 16 bases between. This CDR3 spans 15 amino acids. CDR1 is MRHNA and CDR2 is SNTAGT in the germline V gene. CDR3 region: CASSDSGAHRAEAFF. The CDR3 DNA reads as TGTGCCAGCAGTGACTCGGGGGCCCACAGGGCCGAAGCTTTCTTT.